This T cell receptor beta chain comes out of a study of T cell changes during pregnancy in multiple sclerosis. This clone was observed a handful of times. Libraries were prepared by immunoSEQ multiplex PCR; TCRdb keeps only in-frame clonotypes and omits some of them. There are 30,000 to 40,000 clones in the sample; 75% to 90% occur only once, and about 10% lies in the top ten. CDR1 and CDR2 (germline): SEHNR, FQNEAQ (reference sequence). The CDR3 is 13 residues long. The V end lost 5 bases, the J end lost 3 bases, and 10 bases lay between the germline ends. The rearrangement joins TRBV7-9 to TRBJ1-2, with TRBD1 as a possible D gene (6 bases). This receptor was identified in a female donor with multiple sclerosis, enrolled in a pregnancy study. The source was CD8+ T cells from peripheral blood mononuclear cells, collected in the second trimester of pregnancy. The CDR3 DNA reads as TGTGCCAGCAGCCCGGACAGCGACTATGGCTACACCTTC. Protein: CASSPDSDYGYTF. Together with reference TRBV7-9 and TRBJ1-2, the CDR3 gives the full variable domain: DTGVSQNPRHKITKRGQNVTFRCDPISEHNRLYWYRQTLGQGPEFLTYFQNEAQLEKSRLLSDRFSAERPKGSFSTLEIQRTEQGDSAMYLCASSPDSDYGYTFGSGTRLTVV.